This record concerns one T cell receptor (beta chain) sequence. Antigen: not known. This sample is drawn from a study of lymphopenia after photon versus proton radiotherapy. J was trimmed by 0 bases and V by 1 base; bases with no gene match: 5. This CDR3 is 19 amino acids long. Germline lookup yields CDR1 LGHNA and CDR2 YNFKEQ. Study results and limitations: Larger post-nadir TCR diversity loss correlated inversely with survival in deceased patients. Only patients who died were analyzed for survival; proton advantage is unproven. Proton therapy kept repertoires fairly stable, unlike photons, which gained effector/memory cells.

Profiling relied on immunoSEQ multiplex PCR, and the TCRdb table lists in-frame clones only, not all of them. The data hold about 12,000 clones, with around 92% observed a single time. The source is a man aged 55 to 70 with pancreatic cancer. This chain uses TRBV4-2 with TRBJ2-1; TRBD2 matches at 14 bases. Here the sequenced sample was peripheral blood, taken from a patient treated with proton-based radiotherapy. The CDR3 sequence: CASSQGLAGGYSSYNEQFF. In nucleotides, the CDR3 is TGTGCCAGCAGCCAAGGACTAGCGGGAGGGTATAGCTCCTACAATGAGCAGTTCTTC.